This TCR beta chain was recorded in a study of OX40 agonist ivuxolimab in advanced cancers. Study as a whole: Patients were dosed intravenously with ivuxolimab at 0.01 to 10 mg/kg every 2 weeks.

V lost 7 bases to trimming and J lost 0 bases, with 13 bases between them. Germline CDR1 is LNHDA and CDR2 is SQIVND (reference sequence). This CDR3 comprises 15 residues. The method was immunoSEQ multiplex PCR; TCRdb's version includes in-frame clones alone and lacks a portion of them. The sample yields about 77,000 clones, approximately 84% seen once. The chain uses TRBV19 and TRBJ2-1; tentatively, D is TRBD1 or TRBD2 (5 bases each). Source: CD4+ or CD8+ T cells sorted from blood, taken in a trial of the OX40 agonist ivuxolimab. This TCR derives from an adult with an advanced solid tumor such as melanoma, head and neck, liver or kidney cancer. In nucleotides, the CDR3 is TGTGCCAGTAACGGGGACCCCAGCTCCTACAATGAGCAGTTCTTC. This encodes CASNGDPSSYNEQFF.